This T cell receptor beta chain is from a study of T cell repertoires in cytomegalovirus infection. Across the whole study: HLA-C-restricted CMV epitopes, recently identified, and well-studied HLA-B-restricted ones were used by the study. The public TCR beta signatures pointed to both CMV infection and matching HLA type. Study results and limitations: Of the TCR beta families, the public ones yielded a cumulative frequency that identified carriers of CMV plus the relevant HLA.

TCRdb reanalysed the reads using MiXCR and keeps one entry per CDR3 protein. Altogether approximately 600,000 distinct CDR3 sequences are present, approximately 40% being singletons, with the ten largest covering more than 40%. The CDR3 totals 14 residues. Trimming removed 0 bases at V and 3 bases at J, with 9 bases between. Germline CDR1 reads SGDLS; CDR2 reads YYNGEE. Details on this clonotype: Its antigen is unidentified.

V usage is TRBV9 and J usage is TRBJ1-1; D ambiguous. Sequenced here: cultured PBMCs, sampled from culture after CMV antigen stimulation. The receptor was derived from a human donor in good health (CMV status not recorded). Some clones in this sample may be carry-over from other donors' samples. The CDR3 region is CASSVGLGYTEAFF. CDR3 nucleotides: TGTGCCAGCAGCGTAGGACTAGGCTACACTGAAGCTTTCTTT.